The 30 T cell receptor beta chains presented below share a single source sample, sequenced in a study of blood T cell repertoires in COVID-19. Assay: immunoSEQ multiplex PCR; the TCRdb copy retains only in-frame clones and omits some. The data contain about 190,000 clones, about 88% of them singletons. Sequenced sample: peripheral blood. These receptors originate from a woman in her thirties or forties who had recovered from COVID-19.

The chain employs TRBV5-4 and TRBJ1-1; D is unclear. The germline V gene has CDR1 SGHNT and CDR2 YYREEE (reference sequence). V lost 0 bases and J lost 1, with 10 bases in between. The CDR3 consists of 15 residues. The CDR3 DNA reads TGTGCCAGCAGCTTGGTTGCAGCGGAGAACACTGAAGCTTTCTTT. Its translation is CASSLVAAENTEAFF. The variable domain in full, completed from reference TRBV5-4 and TRBJ1-1, reads ETGVTQSPTHLIKTRGQQVTLRCSSQSGHNTVSWYQQALGQGPQFIFQYYREEENGRGNFPPRFSGLQFPNYSSELNVNALELDDSALYLCASSLVAAENTEAFFGQGTRLTVV.

The chain recombines TRBV7-9 with TRBJ1-1, with 10 bases matching TRBD1. V dropped 5 bases and J dropped 2; count of bases not matched to a gene: 8. CDR1 is SEHNR and CDR2 is FQNEAQ in the germline V gene (reference sequence). This CDR3 has 16 residues. The CDR3 loop is CASSAGRDRGNTEAFF. The CDR3 nucleotides are TGTGCCAGCAGCGCCGGTCGGGACAGGGGTAACACTGAAGCTTTCTTT.

Details on this clone: The junction does not match germline at one end; this may be a read error. The genes are TRBV7-3 and TRBJ2-1, with 7 nucleotides matching TRBD1. In germline, CDR1 is SGHTA, CDR2 FQGTGA. There are 11 residues in the CDR3. CDR3 residues: CASSSGQRMIF. CDR3 coding DNA: TGTGCCAGCAGCTCGGGACAGAGGATGATCTTC.

The gene calls are TRBV7-9 and TRBJ2-5; no clear D gene. CDR3 length equals 14 residues. Germline V gene data show CDR1 as SEHNR and CDR2 as FQNEAQ (reference sequence). With 0 bases removed from V and 1 base from J, the gap between germline ends came to 6 bases. CDR3 sequence reads: CASSLARAQETQYF. For the CDR3, the DNA is TGTGCCAGCAGCTTAGCGCGTGCCCAAGAGACCCAGTACTTC.

J is TRBJ2-7 and V is TRBV29-1, with 12 bases aligning to TRBD1. Germline-derived CDR1 and CDR2 are SQVTM and ANQGSEA. The ends lost 4 bases at V and 7 bases at J; junction bases unmatched: 11. The CDR3 totals 15 residues. CDR3 region: CSVVKGQGARGEQYF. In DNA, the CDR3 is TGCAGCGTTGTTAAGGGACAGGGGGCCCGCGGGGAGCAGTACTTC.

CDR3 in DNA: TGTGCCAGCAGGCCCGGGACAGGTCGTTACGAGCAGTACTTC. Translating it yields CASRPGTGRYEQYF. The chain uses TRBV28 and TRBJ2-7; 8 nucleotides agree with TRBD1. This CDR3 spans 14 amino acids. V was pared by 6 bases and J by 4 bases, with 8 bases of the junction left unmatched. CDR1 and CDR2 (germline): MDHEN, SYDVKM.

The gene calls are TRBV5-6 and TRBJ2-1; D possibly corresponds to TRBD1 (5 bases). Trimming left V 5 bases short and J 3 bases short, with 6 bases between. The CDR3 covers 12 residues. CDR1 SGHDT and CDR2 YYEEEE come from the germline V gene. Here the CDR3 reads CASSTGYNEQFF. CDR3 in DNA: TGTGCCAGCAGTACAGGCTACAATGAGCAGTTCTTC.

The chain employs TRBV5-1 and TRBJ1-1; D not resolved. With 0 bases removed from V and 2 bases from J, the gap between germline ends came to 8 bases. CDR3 size: 14 residues. Germline V CDR1 and CDR2: SGHRS, YFSETQ. In DNA form, the CDR3 reads TGCGCCAGCAGCTTGGGGCACAGTAACACTGAAGCTTTCTTT. Protein sequence: CASSLGHSNTEAFF.

J is TRBJ2-7 and V is TRBV5-1; D may be TRBD1 (6 bases). The CDR3 runs to 15 residues. V was trimmed by 3 bases and J by 0 bases, leaving 13 bases between them. Germline CDR1 and CDR2: SGHRS and YFSETQ. CDR3 in DNA: TGCGCCAGCAGCTACGGACAGAGACCCTCCTACGAGCAGTACTTC. This sequence encodes CASSYGQRPSYEQYF. Full variable domain (rest looked up from reference TRBV5-1 and TRBJ2-7): KAGVTQTPRYLIKTRGQQVTLSCSPISGHRSVSWYQQTPGQGLQFLFEYFSETQRNKGNFPGRFSGRQFSNSRSEMNVSTLELGDSALYLCASSYGQRPSYEQYFGPGTRLTVT.

The J gene is TRBJ2-1, the V gene TRBV27, with 8 bases identical to TRBD2. The V segment lost 5 bases and the J segment 7 bases; nucleotides outside the gene matches: 10. Per the germline V gene, CDR1 is MNHEY and CDR2 is SMNVEV (reference sequence). CDR3 size: 15 residues. DNA for the CDR3: TGTGCCAGCAGTCTCTACCGGGAGGGCCGGAATGAGCAGTTCTTC. Its protein product is CASSLYREGRNEQFF.

The genes are TRBV5-1 and TRBJ1-1, with TRBD1 identical over 7 bases. The J segment lost 5 bases and the V segment lost 7 bases, leaving 8 bases of the junction unmatched. Germline CDR1 reads SGHRS; CDR2 reads YFSETQ. The CDR3 length is 13 residues. The CDR3, as DNA: TGCGCCAGCGGACCGACAGGGCCGACTGAAGCTTTCTTT. This sequence encodes CASGPTGPTEAFF.

V usage is TRBV3-1 (or the pseudogene TRBV3-2) and J usage is TRBJ1-2; D may be TRBD1 (6 bases). The germline CDR1 and CDR2 sequences are LGHDT and YNNKEL (reference sequence). The CDR3 totals 15 residues. V shed 1 base and J shed 4 bases, with 13 bases lying between them. CDR3 sequence (DNA): TGTGCCAGCAGCCAAGGGGCAGGGGAGGGCTATGGCTACACCTTC. Protein product: CASSQGAGEGYGYTF.

As DNA, the CDR3 is TGTGCCTGGTCCAGCGGGAGAAGCACCGGGGAGCTGTTTTTT. It translates to CAWSSGRSTGELFF. The V call is TRBV30, the J call TRBJ2-2, with 8 positions matching TRBD2. Trimming cost V 5 bases and J 4 bases; bases outside gene matches: 6. The germline gives CDR1 GTSNPN, CDR2 SVGIG (reference sequence). The CDR3 spans 14 residues.

The sample holds a few counts of this clone. The chain is built from TRBV28 and TRBJ1-5; D possibly corresponds to TRBD1 (6 bases). V lost 7 bases and J 5 bases, leaving 15 bases between the germline ends. Germline CDR1 and CDR2: MDHEN and SYDVKM. This CDR3 has 14 amino acids. The CDR3 is CASKIWTEYQPQHF. The CDR3, as DNA: TGTGCCAGCAAGATTTGGACAGAATATCAGCCCCAGCATTTT.

V is TRBV13 and J is TRBJ1-2, with a weak D call TRBD1 (6 bases). Germline V lookup: CDR1 PRHDT, CDR2 FYEKMQ (reference sequence). The CDR3 consists of 16 residues. Trimming took off 5 bases at V and 0 bases at J, with 16 bases between the two ends. For the CDR3, the DNA is TGTGCCAGCAGCCTAGAAACAGGGTTAGCTAACTATGGCTACACCTTC. Residues: CASSLETGLANYGYTF.

This chain uses TRBV14 with TRBJ1-1; TRBD1 matches 9 bases. The CDR3 consists of 15 residues. The V segment lost 3 bases and the J segment 3 bases; nucleotides outside the gene matches: 5. Looked up from germline, CDR1 is SGHDN and CDR2 is FVKESK. CDR3 nucleotide sequence: TGTGCCAGCAGCCAGGACAGGGGCGCGTACACTGAAGCTTTCTTT. This gives the protein CASSQDRGAYTEAFF.

This rearrangement joins TRBV2 to TRBJ1-5; D is undetermined. The CDR3 is made up of 14 amino acids. With 2 bases removed from V and 6 bases from J, the gap between germline ends came to 11 bases. Looked up from germline, CDR1 is SNHLY and CDR2 is FYNNEI. This chain's CDR3 is CASSESGRGQPQHF. The CDR3 DNA reads TGTGCCAGCAGTGAATCGGGGAGAGGTCAGCCCCAGCATTTT. The full variable domain, in which reference TRBV2 and TRBJ1-5 provide the parts outside the CDR3, is EPEVTQTPSHQVTQMGQEVILRCVPISNHLYFYWYRQILGQKVEFLVSFYNNEISEKSEIFDDQFSVERPDGSNFTLKIRSTKLEDSAMYFCASSESGRGQPQHFGDGTRLSIL.

The V and J genes are TRBV5-1 and TRBJ2-1, with TRBD1 as a possible D gene (5 bases). CDR1 is SGHRS and CDR2 is YFSETQ in the germline V gene. Deletions cut 4 bases from V and 5 bases from J, with 10 bases between. This CDR3 contains 13 residues. CDR3 loop: CASSQDIDNEQFF. The CDR3 DNA follows: TGCGCCAGCAGCCAGGACATAGACAATGAGCAGTTCTTC.

The chain recombines TRBV19 with TRBJ2-3; D is possibly TRBD2 (5 bases). V lost 7 bases to trimming and J lost 5 bases, with 10 bases between them. CDR1 is LNHDA, CDR2 SQIVND, per germline (reference sequence). CDR3 size: 12 residues. For the CDR3, the DNA is TGTGCCAGTAAAGTACGGGGAGATACGCAGTATTTT. It yields the protein CASKVRGDTQYF.

The chain carries TRBV27 and TRBJ2-7; 8 bases agree with TRBD1. Germline values: CDR1 MNHEY, CDR2 SMNVEV (reference sequence). This CDR3 region has 13 residues. The ends lost 6 bases at V and 0 bases at J; junction bases unmatched: 1. As DNA, the CDR3 is TGTGCCAGCAGGGGACAGGACTCCTACGAGCAGTACTTC. Protein sequence: CASRGQDSYEQYF.

This clone occurred once. The V and J genes are TRBV19 and TRBJ2-5; D unresolved. CDR3 size: 11 residues. V gave up 3 bases and J gave up 7 bases, with 6 bases separating them. The germline gives CDR1 LNHDA, CDR2 SQIVND (reference sequence). This chain's CDR3 is CASSISGTQYF. In DNA, the CDR3 is TGTGCCAGTAGTATTAGTGGGACCCAGTACTTC.

The chain employs TRBV5-1 and TRBJ1-1; D is possibly TRBD1 (5 bases). The germline V and J ends were trimmed by 0 bases and 5 bases, with 17 bases remaining between them. Germline CDR1 is SGHRS and CDR2 is YFSETQ. The CDR3 totals 16 residues. CDR3 nucleotides: TGCGCCAGCAGCTTGGGGCAGGGCGAATACGTAACTGAAGCTTTCTTT. Its translation: CASSLGQGEYVTEAFF.

This chain connects TRBV5-1 to TRBJ2-7; D remains unclear. Trimming shortened V by 4 bases and J by 7 bases, and 21 bases separated the two germline ends. This CDR3 region has 15 residues. The germline gives CDR1 SGHRS, CDR2 YFSETQ. CDR3 residues: CASSQAELLQVEQYF. CDR3 nucleotides: TGCGCCAGCAGCCAAGCAGAACTCCTCCAGGTTGAGCAGTACTTC.

The DNA for the CDR3 is TGTGCCAGCAGCGGCCGACAGGGAGAGACCCAGTACTTC. It yields the protein CASSGRQGETQYF. This sequence joins TRBV7-9 and TRBJ2-5, with TRBD1 matching over 7 bases. The germline CDR1 and CDR2 sequences are SEHNR and FQNEAQ (reference sequence). With 5 bases clipped from V and 4 bases from J, the junction kept 4 bases outside the gene matches. The CDR3 length is 13 residues.

Notes on this clone: A read error may account for a junction end that differs from germline. This sequence joins TRBV27 and TRBJ2-7, with D perhaps TRBD1 (6 bases). The CDR3 totals 14 residues. Germline V lookup: CDR1 MNHEY, CDR2 SMNVEV (reference sequence). In DNA, the CDR3 is TGTGCCAGCAGTTCCGGGACACGGACCTACCAGCAGTACTTC. Translated: CASSSGTRTYQQYF.

V and J are TRBV5-1 and TRBJ1-1; 8 bases line up with TRBD1. CDR1 is SGHRS and CDR2 is YFSETQ in the germline V gene. Losses at the gene ends were 0 bases for V and 5 bases for J; bases not matched to a gene: 6. This CDR3 region has 15 residues. The CDR3 here is CASSLAWTGKTEAFF. CDR3 coding DNA: TGCGCCAGCAGCTTGGCATGGACAGGGAAAACTGAAGCTTTCTTT.

J is TRBJ1-1 and V is TRBV6-5; D not resolved. CDR1 is MNHEY, CDR2 SVGAGI, per germline. The CDR3 is 16 residues long. V lost 0 bases and J lost 1, with 12 bases in between. CDR3 residues: CASSYSAGLENTEAFF. CDR3 DNA sequence: TGTGCCAGCAGTTACTCTGCCGGTTTAGAGAACACTGAAGCTTTCTTT.

V is TRBV5-5 and J is TRBJ2-5; D gene uncertain. Germline CDR1 SGHKS, CDR2 YYEKEE (reference sequence). Trimming left V 2 bases short and J 0 bases short, with 5 bases between. This CDR3 contains 13 residues. CDR3 coding DNA: TGTGCCAGCAGCTTAAACAACCAAGAGACCCAGTACTTC. This codes for CASSLNNQETQYF.

The rearrangement uses TRBV7-2 and TRBJ1-1; D unclear. Trimming cost V 3 bases and J 1 base, with 3 bases left between them. The CDR3 runs to 12 residues. Germline V CDR1 and CDR2: SGHTA, FQGNSA. Here the CDR3 reads CASSFGNTEAFF. As DNA, the CDR3 is TGTGCCAGCAGCTTCGGGAACACTGAAGCTTTCTTT. The full variable domain, its missing parts supplied by reference TRBV7-2 and TRBJ1-1, is GAGVSQSPSNKVTEKGKDVELRCDPISGHTALYWYRQSLGQGLEFLIYFQGNSAPDKSGLPSDRFSAERTGGSVSTLTIQRTQQEDSAVYLCASSFGNTEAFFGQGTRLTVV.

This chain joins TRBV6-5 and TRBJ2-5, with 8 bases matching TRBD2. The V gene's germline CDR1 is MNHEY and CDR2 SVGAGI. V was clipped by 6 bases and J by 5 bases; unmatched bases: 8. This CDR3 is built from 14 residues. The CDR3 DNA follows: TGTGCCAGCAGAAAAAGCGGGAGTCGGGAGACCCAGTACTTC. It translates to CASRKSGSRETQYF.